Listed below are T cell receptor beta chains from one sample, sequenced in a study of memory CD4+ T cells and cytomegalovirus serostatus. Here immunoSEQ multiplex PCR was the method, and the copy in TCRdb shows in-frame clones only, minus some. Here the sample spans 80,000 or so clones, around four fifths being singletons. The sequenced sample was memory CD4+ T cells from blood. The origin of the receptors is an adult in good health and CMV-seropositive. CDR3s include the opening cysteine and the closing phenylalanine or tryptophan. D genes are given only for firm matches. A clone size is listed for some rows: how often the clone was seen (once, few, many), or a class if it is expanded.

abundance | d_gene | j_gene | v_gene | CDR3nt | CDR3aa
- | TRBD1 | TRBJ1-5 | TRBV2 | TGTGCCAGCAGTTCGGACAGGGGATACAATCAGCCCCAGCATTTT | CASSSDRGYNQPQHF
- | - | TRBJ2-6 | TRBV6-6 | TGTGCCAGCAATCAGGGGAAAGGGGTCAACGTCCTGACTTTC | CASNQGKGVNVLTF
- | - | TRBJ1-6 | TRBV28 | TGTGCCAGCAGGGCCCCTCTAATCGAGTCACCCCTCCACTTT | CASRAPLIESPLHF
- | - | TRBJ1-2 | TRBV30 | TGTGCCTGGAGTCCCAGGGCAGCCGGCTACACCTTC | CAWSPRAAGYTF
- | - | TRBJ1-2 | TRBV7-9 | TGTGCCAGCAGCTTAGGACAGATTAACTATGGCTACACCTTC | CASSLGQINYGYTF
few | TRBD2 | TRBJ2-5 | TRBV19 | TGTGCCAGTAGCGTTTCGGGAGGAGAGACCCAGTACTTC | CASSVSGGETQYF
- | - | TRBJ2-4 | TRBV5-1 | TGCGCCAGCAGCTTGCGGGGATTTGAAAACATTCAGTACTTC | CASSLRGFENIQYF
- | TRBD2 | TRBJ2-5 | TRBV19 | TGTGCCAGTACGGGTTGGTGGGAGGGCCAGGAGACCCAGTACTTC | CASTGWWEGQETQYF
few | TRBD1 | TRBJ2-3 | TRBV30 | TGTGCCTGGAGTTACCCCCTGACAGGGCGCACAGATACGCAGTATTTT | CAWSYPLTGRTDTQYF
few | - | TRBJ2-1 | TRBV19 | TGTGCCAGTAAGAGGGCGCAGGGTCGGAGTGAGCAGTTCTTC | CASKRAQGRSEQFF
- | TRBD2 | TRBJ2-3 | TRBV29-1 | TGCAGCGTTGAAGATCAACTAGCGGGGAACCCAGATACGCAGTATTTT | CSVEDQLAGNPDTQYF
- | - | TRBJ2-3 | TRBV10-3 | TGTGCCATCAGTGAAGGGAGGAGAATCACAGATACGCAGTATTTT | CAISEGRRITDTQYF
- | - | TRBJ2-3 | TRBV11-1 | TGTGCCAGCAGCCCCCGTCCTCCAGATACGCAGTATTTT | CASSPRPPDTQYF
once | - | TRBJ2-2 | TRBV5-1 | TGCGCCAGCAGTAACCAGGGTAGCACCGGGGAGCTGTTTTTT | CASSNQGSTGELFF
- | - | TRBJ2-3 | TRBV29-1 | TGCAGCGTTGACGACGGAACCGGCACAGATACGCAGTATTTT | CSVDDGTGTDTQYF
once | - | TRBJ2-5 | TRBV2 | TGTGCCAGCAGGGTAGCAGAGACCCAGTACTTC | CASRVAETQYF
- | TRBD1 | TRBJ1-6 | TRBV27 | TGTGCCAGCAGCTACCGCCCGGGACAGGGGGCGGGGTCCTATAATTCACCCCTCCACTTT | CASSYRPGQGAGSYNSPLHF
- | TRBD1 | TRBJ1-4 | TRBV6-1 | TGTGCCACTAGAAAGGACAGGGATTTTAATGAAAAACTGTTTTTT | CATRKDRDFNEKLFF
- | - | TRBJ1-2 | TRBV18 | TGTGCCAGCTCACCGGTACTAGGTCTGAACCCTAACTATGGCTACACCTTC | CASSPVLGLNPNYGYTF
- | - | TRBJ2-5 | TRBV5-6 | TGTGCCAGCAGCTTGGCAGTGGCTGAGGGGTCCCAAGAGACCCAGTACTTC | CASSLAVAEGSQETQYF
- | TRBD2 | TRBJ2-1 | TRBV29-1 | TGCAGCGTTGTAGGGGGACTAGCGGGCTCCTACAATGAGCAGTTCTTC | CSVVGGLAGSYNEQFF
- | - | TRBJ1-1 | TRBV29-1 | TGCAGCGTTGAGGGGGGGTCGGGAACTGAAGCTTTCTTT | CSVEGGSGTEAFF
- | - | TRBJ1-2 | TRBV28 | TGTGCCAGCAGTTCCACCCGTTCTGGGAAACATTATAGAGGCTACACCTTC | CASSSTRSGKHYRGYTF
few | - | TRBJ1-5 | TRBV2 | TGTGCCAGCAGTGAAGAAAGGGGGTATCAGCCCCAGCATTTT | CASSEERGYQPQHF
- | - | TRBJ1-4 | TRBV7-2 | TGTGCCAGCAGCTTAGTAGCGAAAACTAATGAAAAACTGTTTTTT | CASSLVAKTNEKLFF
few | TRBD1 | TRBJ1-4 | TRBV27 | TGTGCCAGCAAGGCGGGGCGGACAGGTGAAAAACTGTTTTTT | CASKAGRTGEKLFF
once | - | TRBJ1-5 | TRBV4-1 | TGCGCCAGCAGCCCTGGTCGGCGATCCAGTAATCAGCCCCAGCATTTT | CASSPGRRSSNQPQHF
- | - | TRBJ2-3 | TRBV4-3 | TGCGCCAGCAGCCCACGGGAGGGGACAGTCAGCACAGATACGCAGTATTTT | CASSPREGTVSTDTQYF
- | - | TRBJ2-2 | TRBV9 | TGTGCCAGCAGCGTAGGAGGGGCGGTCGGCACCGGGGAGCTGTTTTTT | CASSVGGAVGTGELFF
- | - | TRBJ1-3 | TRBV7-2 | TGTGCCAGCAGCCCGGCCGGCTCTGGAAACACCATATATTTT | CASSPAGSGNTIYF
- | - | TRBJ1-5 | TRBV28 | TGTGCCACCAGTAGGGGGGGCATATATAAGAGCAATCAGCCCCAGCATTTT | CATSRGGIYKSNQPQHF
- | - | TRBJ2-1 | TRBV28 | TGTGCCAGCAGCGTCCCGCCCGGGCTTTACAATGAGCAGTTCTTC | CASSVPPGLYNEQFF
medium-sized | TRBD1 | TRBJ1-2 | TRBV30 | TGTGCCTGGAAGAACGACAGGGGTGGCTACACCTTC | CAWKNDRGGYTF
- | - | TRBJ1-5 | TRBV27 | TGTGCCAGCAGTTTATCTGGGACGGGCGGACCCCTTACCCCGGGGCAGCCCCAGCATTTT | CASSLSGTGGPLTPGQPQHF
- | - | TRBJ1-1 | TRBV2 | TGTGCCAGCAGTGTTGGACGTAAGAACACTGAAGCTTTCTTT | CASSVGRKNTEAFF
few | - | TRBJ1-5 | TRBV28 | TGTGCCAGCACCCTGAATAGCAATCAGCCCCAGCATTTT | CASTLNSNQPQHF